The entry below gives a single T cell receptor beta chain sequence along with its context. This clonotype was picked up many times. Its target antigen remains unknown. Base qualities are missing; no much larger clone stands one base away. Libraries of naive CD8 T cells were generated from around 20,000 to 1,000,000 sorted cells, with 10%, 30% or 50% of the purified RNA used. On a BD FACSAria II, naive CD8 T cells were FACS-sorted as CD8+CD4-CCR7+CD45RA+ and collected into RLT Plus buffer. More than 8 TCR copies' worth of Jurkat RNA were spiked into about 20,000-1,000,000 naive CD8 T cell samples to test detection sensitivity. Enrichment of CD8 T cells was done with RosetteSep CD8+ T Cell Enrichment Cocktail plus Ficoll-Paque, and ACK red cell lysis came afterward. The data were obtained in a study of molecular identifiers for immune sequencing clone quantification (dated by TCRdb to between 2017 and 2018). Notes on the research overall: For a replicate experiment, the RNA from either 20,000 or 100,000 naive CD8 T cells was divided into five aliquots, and four of those aliquots went on to sequencing. This methods study used CD8 T cells to benchmark TCR RNA copy counting and molecular-identifier clustering-based TCR repertoire sequencing (MIDCIRS).

There are 12 amino acids in the CDR3, from cysteine to phenylalanine inclusive. Only the CDR3 part of the read is kept: 36 bases, read in frame from the first base. The germline V gene (reference sequence) provides CDR1 SEHNR and CDR2 FQNEAQ. The germline ends are 7 bases apart after V is trimmed by 7 bases and J by 3 bases. The library was produced with PCR. Sequencing took place on a NextSeq 500. Preparation of bulk TCR libraries followed a previously described approach, with the TCR primers listed in Table S5. Purification of total RNA was performed with the Qiagen AllPrep DNA/RNA kit. Before any analysis, reads coming from multiple sequencing runs of the same library were combined into one pool. Turning to the authors' computational methods: Reads were retained only if their TCR constant sequence matched exactly, and those retained reads were trimmed to 150 nt and grouped according to their 12-nt molecular barcodes. Within each barcode group, reads were sub-clustered at a 15% Levenshtein threshold, and quality-weighted consensus sequences were built per RNA molecule. Non-functional sequences were filtered out, along with any lower-count sequence sitting one edit away from another sequence. Based on fitting two negative binomial distributions, any barcode sub-cluster with under 20% of the maximum read count was discarded. Clones were called with MiXCR by TCRdb after fastp trimmed the public reads at Q25, and only in-frame beta chains were retained. Merged by CDR3 protein, the rows form single entries marked with the most common genes and DNA. What appears here as the V and J calls and clone size reflects TCRdb's work, not the paper's. The sample includes nearly 650,000 distinct CDR3 sequences, with 25% observed a single time. Clones ranked in the top ten supply about 0.84% of the sample.

Summary of the overall study and its limitations: Modeling indicated about 3 TCR RNA copies recovered per cell, compared with approximately 10 by digital PCR, which implies a capture efficiency of approximately 30%. Without barcode sub-clustering, chimeric consensus sequences inflated TCR diversity; chimeras reached as high as 47%. A single cell's worth of spiked-in Jurkat TCR RNA was reported detectable even among some 920,000 naive CD8 T cells. Identical TCR molecules sharing a barcode could cause highly expanded clone sizes to be underestimated. The naive libraries included spiked-in Jurkat TCR RNA (roughly nine copies' worth), and this Jurkat TCR RNA is not part of the donor repertoire. In CMV-specific effector cells, clones with more than 20 RNA copies accounted for over 97% of molecules, whereas in naive cells such clones accounted for under 1%.

This sequence uses TRBV7-9 and TRBJ2-4, and possibly TRBD1, on 5 matching bases. The source is a human donor in good health. Some libraries in this study had Jurkat cell RNA spiked in. The sequenced sample consisted of naive CD8+ T cells from blood, with Jurkat cell RNA spiked in. The cell subset or site label of this sample denotes: FACS-sorted CD8+CD4-CCR7+CD45RA+ naive T cells. The CDR3 region reads CASIDSKNIQYF. At the DNA level, the sequence is TGTGCCAGCATTGACAGCAAAAACATTCAGTACTTC.